This TCR beta chain was recorded in a study of blood T cells in healthy people across ages. For the second PCR, which ran for roughly 6 to 11 cycles, a sample-barcoded 5' primer and a J-beta primer mix were used. TCRdb independently ran MiXCR on the 5' RACE reads; one entry per CDR3 protein. The profile covers some 1 million distinct CDR3 sequences, with 40% to 50% appearing a single time and approximately 19% taken by the ten largest. The CDR3 extends over 16 amino acids. Germline V CDR1 and CDR2: SGHRS, YFSETQ. V lost 4 bases and J lost 3; bases outside the gene matches: 8. The study, taken as a whole, reports: Diversity was estimated from one million T cells, and these estimates were considered underestimates. The recorded TCR beta diversity per million T cells decreased in a roughly linear manner with age.

This clonotype was picked up a small number of times. Its antigen is as yet unknown. Specimen: blood. This TCR was recovered from an older woman in good health. The genes are TRBV5-1 and TRBJ1-1; 11 positions agree with TRBD1. The CDR3 reads CASSHGTGGADTEAFF. CDR3 nucleotides: TGCGCCAGCAGCCACGGGACAGGGGGAGCGGACACTGAAGCTTTCTTT.